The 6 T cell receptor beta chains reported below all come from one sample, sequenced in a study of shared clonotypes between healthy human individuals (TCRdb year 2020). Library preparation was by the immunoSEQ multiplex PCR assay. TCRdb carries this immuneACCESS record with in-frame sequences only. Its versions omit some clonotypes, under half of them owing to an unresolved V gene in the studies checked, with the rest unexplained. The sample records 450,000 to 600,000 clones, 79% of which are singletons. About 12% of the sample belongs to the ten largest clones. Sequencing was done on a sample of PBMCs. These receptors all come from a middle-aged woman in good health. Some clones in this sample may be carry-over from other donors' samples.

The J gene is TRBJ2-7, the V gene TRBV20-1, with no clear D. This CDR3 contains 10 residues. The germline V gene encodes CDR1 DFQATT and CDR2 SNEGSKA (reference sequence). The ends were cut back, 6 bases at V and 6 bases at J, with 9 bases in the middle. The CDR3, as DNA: TGCAGTGCGCGCCTTATCGAGCAGTACTTC. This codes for CSARLIEQYF.

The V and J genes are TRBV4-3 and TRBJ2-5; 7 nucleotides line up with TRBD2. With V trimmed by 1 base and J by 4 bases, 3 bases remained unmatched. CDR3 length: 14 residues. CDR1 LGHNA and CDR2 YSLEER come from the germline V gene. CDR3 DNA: TGCGCCAGCAGCCAAGCCTTAGCGGGAGAGACCCAGTACTTC. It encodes CASSQALAGETQYF.

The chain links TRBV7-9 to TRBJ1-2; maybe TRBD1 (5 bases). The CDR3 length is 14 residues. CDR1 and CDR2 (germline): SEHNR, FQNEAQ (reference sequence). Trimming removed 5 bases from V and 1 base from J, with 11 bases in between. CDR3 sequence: CASSRKGDNYGYTF. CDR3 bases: TGTGCCAGCAGCCGAAAAGGGGATAACTATGGCTACACCTTC.

This chain's CDR3 is CASSRTGGNEQFF. The CDR3 nucleotides are TGCGCCAGCAGCCGGACAGGGGGGAATGAGCAGTTCTTC. This rearrangement joins TRBV5-1 to TRBJ2-1; 10 bases are shared with TRBD1. The CDR3 totals 13 residues. V trimming: 4 bases; J trimming: 7 bases; junction bases outside the gene matches: 2. Germline V lookup: CDR1 SGHRS, CDR2 YFSETQ.

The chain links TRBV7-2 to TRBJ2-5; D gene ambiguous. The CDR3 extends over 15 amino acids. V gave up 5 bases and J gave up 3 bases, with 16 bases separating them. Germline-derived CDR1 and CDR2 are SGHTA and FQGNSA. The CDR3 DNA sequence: TGTGCCAGCAGCCCTAACCACGATCGCGAAGAGACCCAGTACTTC. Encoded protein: CASSPNHDREETQYF.

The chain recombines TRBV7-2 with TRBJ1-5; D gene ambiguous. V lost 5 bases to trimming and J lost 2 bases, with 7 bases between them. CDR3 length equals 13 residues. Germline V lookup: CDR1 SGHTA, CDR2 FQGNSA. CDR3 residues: CASSRGGNQPQHF. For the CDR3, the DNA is TGTGCCAGCAGCCGTGGGGGCAATCAGCCCCAGCATTTT.